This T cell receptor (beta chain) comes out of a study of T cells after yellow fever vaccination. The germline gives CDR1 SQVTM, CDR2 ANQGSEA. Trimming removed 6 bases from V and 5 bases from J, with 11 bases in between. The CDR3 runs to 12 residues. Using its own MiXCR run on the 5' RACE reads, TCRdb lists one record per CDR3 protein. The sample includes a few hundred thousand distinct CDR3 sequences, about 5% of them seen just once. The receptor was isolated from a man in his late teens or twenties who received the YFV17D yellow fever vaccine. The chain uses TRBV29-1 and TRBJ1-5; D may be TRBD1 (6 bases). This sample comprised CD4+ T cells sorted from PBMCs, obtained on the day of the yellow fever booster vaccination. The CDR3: CSVANRDQPQHF. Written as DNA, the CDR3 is TGCAGCGTGGCTAACAGGGATCAGCCCCAGCATTTT.